This passage covers 16 T cell receptor beta chains from one sample sequenced in a study of T cells expressing NK-cell markers. TCRdb reprocessed the 5' RACE reads and reports one entry per CDR3 protein, with no DNA. The sample table sets out roughly 420,000 distinct CDR3 sequences. The specimen was blood T cells: a sorted CD56 or NKG2C T cell subset, CD4+ or CD8+ T cells, or bulk PBMC T cells (not recorded which). The receptors here all came from a woman between 18 and 75 years old in good health.

This sequence joins TRBV20-1 and TRBJ1-2; the TCRdb D gene call, TRBD1, has no DNA to confirm it. From germline, CDR1 is DFQATT and CDR2 SNEGSKA (reference sequence). The CDR3 length is 14 residues. This CDR3 reads CSARRGTGDYGYTF.

The CDR3 sequence: CASSPLRGTEAYEQYF. V gene TRBV12-3 or TRBV12-4 combines with J gene TRBJ2-7; TCRdb proposes TRBD1, but this gene call is untestable without DNA. This CDR3 has 16 residues.

The rearrangement links TRBV9 to TRBJ2-2. The CDR3 sequence is 12 residues long. Per the germline V gene, CDR1 is SGDLS and CDR2 is YYNGEE. CDR3: CASSPYYGELFF.

The J gene is TRBJ2-1, the V gene TRBV12-3 or TRBV12-4; the D call from TCRdb, TRBD2, cannot be confirmed without DNA. The CDR3 consists of 12 residues. The CDR3 protein is CASSGLAFEQFF.

The chain is built from TRBV12-3 or TRBV12-4 and TRBJ2-3; TCRdb lists TRBD1, though no DNA is available to test this call. This CDR3 comprises 14 residues. The CDR3 spells CASSLAGGQHTQYF.

The V call is TRBV14, the J call TRBJ2-7; TCRdb lists TRBD2, though no DNA is available to test this call. Per germline, CDR1 SGHDN and CDR2 FVKESK. The CDR3 length is 17 residues. The CDR3 loop reads CASSLFSGGVYPYEQYF.

The genes are TRBV20-1 and TRBJ1-4. CDR1 and CDR2 (germline): DFQATT, SNEGSKA (reference sequence). CDR3 length: 12 residues. This CDR3 is CSAAPQQEKLFF.

The chain is built from TRBV6-1 and TRBJ1-3; the D call from TCRdb, TRBD1, cannot be confirmed without DNA. Germline loops: CDR1 MNHNS, CDR2 SASEGT. This CDR3 is built from 14 residues. CDR3 amino acids: CASRDRTGGNTIYF.

The genes are TRBV5-1 and TRBJ2-7; the TCRdb call, TRBD1, lacks DNA for checking. Looked up from germline, CDR1 is SGHRS and CDR2 is YFSETQ. This CDR3 is built from 13 residues. CDR3 in amino acids: CASSAGQSYEQYF.

The V and J genes are TRBV5-1 and TRBJ2-1. The V gene's germline CDR1 is SGHRS and CDR2 YFSETQ. This CDR3 region has 13 residues. This CDR3 reads CASSLVVDGEQFF.

CDR3 in amino acids: CASSPRASYNEQFF. The chain links TRBV7-2 to TRBJ2-1. The CDR3 length is 14 residues. Germline V gene data show CDR1 as SGHTA and CDR2 as FQGNSA.

The V and J genes are TRBV27 and TRBJ1-6; without DNA, the TCRdb call of TRBD1 cannot be checked. Germline CDR1 and CDR2: MNHEY and SMNVEV (reference sequence). The CDR3 is 15 residues long. The CDR3 protein is CASSLRGQGNSPLHF.

The chain is built from TRBV12-3 or TRBV12-4 and TRBJ1-3. The CDR3 is 13 residues long. CDR3 loop: CASSRLSGNTIYF.

The J gene is TRBJ2-4, the V gene TRBV28. The CDR3 consists of 15 residues. Germline loops: CDR1 MDHEN, CDR2 SYDVKM. This chain's CDR3 is CASSTQSVAKNIQYF. Complete variable domain (other parts from reference TRBV28 and TRBJ2-4): DVKVTQSSRYLVKRTGEKVFLECVQDMDHENMFWYRQDPGLGLRLIYFSYDVKMKEKGDIPEGYSVSREKKERFSLILESASTNQTSMYLCASSTQSVAKNIQYFGAGTRLSVL.

The J gene is TRBJ1-4, the V gene TRBV7-2; the D call from TCRdb, TRBD1, cannot be confirmed without DNA. The germline V gene encodes CDR1 SGHTA and CDR2 FQGNSA. There are 16 residues in the CDR3. CDR3 region: CASSFRAGATNEKLFF.

Here the CDR3 reads CASSLAMRPADTQYF. The chain links TRBV13 to TRBJ2-3. The CDR3 has 15 amino acids. CDR1 is PRHDT and CDR2 is FYEKMQ in the germline V gene (reference sequence).